This TCR beta chain was found in a study of control samples from healthy donors and cancer patients. Sequencing used immunoSEQ multiplex PCR; TCRdb keeps in-frame clones, though not all of them. The data show roughly 76,000 clones, more than 85% seen once. The sequence was collected from a woman aged 40 to 50 with lung cancer. Input material: PBMCs.

As DNA, the CDR3 is TGTGCCACCGGGACGGGGGGCGGCTATGGCTACACCTTC. Translating gives CATGTGGGYGYTF. The V call is TRBV24-1, the J call TRBJ1-2; a weak D match, TRBD1 (6 bases). V gave up 9 bases and J gave up 4 bases, with 14 bases separating them. This CDR3 contains 13 residues. Germline CDR1 KGHDR, CDR2 SFDVKD.